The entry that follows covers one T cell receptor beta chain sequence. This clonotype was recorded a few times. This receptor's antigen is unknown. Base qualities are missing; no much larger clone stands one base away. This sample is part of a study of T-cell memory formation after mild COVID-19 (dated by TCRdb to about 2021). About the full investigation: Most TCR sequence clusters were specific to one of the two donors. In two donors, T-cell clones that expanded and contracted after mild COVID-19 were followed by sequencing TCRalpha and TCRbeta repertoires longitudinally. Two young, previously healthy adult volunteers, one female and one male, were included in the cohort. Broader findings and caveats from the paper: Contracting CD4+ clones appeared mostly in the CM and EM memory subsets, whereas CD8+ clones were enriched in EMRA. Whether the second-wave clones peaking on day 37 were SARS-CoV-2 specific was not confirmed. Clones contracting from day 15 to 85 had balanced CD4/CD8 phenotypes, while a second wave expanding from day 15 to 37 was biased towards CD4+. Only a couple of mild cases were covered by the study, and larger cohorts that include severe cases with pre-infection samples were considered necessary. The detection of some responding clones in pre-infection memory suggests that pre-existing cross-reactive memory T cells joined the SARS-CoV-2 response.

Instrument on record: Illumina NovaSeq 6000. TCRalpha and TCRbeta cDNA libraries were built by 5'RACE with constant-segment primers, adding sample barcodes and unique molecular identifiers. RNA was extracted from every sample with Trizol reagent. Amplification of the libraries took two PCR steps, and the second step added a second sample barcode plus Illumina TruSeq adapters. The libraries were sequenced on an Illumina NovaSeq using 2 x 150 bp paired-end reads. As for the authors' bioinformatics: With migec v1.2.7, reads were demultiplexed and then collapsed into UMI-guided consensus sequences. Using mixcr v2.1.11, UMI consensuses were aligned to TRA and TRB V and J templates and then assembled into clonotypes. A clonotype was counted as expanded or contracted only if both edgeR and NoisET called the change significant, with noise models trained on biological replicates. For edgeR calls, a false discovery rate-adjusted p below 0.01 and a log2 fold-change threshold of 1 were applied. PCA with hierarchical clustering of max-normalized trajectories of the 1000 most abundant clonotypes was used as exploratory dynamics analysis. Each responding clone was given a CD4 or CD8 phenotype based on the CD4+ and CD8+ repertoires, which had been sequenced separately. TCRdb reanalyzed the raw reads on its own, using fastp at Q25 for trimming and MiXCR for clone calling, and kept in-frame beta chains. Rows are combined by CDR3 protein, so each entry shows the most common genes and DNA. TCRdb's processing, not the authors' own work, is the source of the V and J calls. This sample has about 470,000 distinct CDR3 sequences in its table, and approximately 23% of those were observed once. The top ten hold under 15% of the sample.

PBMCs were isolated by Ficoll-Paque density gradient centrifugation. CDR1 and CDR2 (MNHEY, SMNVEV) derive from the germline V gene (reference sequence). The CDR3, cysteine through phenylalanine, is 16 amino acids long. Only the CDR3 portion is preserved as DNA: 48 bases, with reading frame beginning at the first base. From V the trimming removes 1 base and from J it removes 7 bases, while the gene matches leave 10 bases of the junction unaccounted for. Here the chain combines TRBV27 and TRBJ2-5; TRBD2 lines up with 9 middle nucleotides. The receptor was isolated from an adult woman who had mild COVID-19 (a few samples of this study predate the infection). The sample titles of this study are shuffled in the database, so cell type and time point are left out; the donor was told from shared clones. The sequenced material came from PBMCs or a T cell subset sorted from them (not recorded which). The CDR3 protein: CASSLYASGASWTQYF. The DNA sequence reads TGTGCCAGCAGTTTATACGCTAGCGGGGCCTCGTGGACCCAGTACTTC.